The T cell receptor beta chain under discussion was sequenced for a study of T cell responses to AZD1222 COVID-19 vaccine. The CDR3 length is 15 residues. Germline V gene lookup returns CDR1 KGHDR and CDR2 SFDVKD. The trim removed 3 bases at V and 5 bases at J, leaving 6 bases unmatched. Findings and caveats of the study: Dominant CD4 TCR responses targeted spike regions 160-218 and 743-854.

As regards this clone: As yet, its antigen is unknown.

TCRdb keeps only in-frame clones here, not all; method: immunoSEQ multiplex PCR. The sample holds 70,000 to 95,000 clones; roughly nine tenths are singletons and the top ten take about 1.3%. This receptor was obtained from an adult who received the AZD1222 COVID-19 vaccine. The chain uses TRBV24-1 and TRBJ1-2; 9 positions match TRBD1. The specimen was peripheral blood, collected 28 days after the second AZD1222 dose. The CDR3 region is CATSDETGGWYGYTF. The CDR3 coding sequence is TGTGCCACCAGTGATGAGACAGGGGGGTGGTATGGCTACACCTTC.